Following are 18 T cell receptor beta chains from one sample sequenced in a study of blood T cell repertoires in COVID-19 (dated by TCRdb to the early 2020s). The library was built by means of the immunoSEQ multiplex PCR assay. Imported from immuneACCESS, the table was reduced by TCRdb to in-frame sequences with V and J called. These copies leave out some clones; in studies compared against another copy, an unresolved V gene accounts for under half, and the cause of the remainder is not known. Counted in this sample were 300,000 to 400,000 clones; 75% to 90% of them appeared once. The ten largest account for around 6% of the sample. Sample: peripheral blood. Receptors originate from a woman in her forties or fifties with COVID-19, enrolled during active disease.

V usage is TRBV5-6 and J usage is TRBJ1-2, with 9 bases matching TRBD1. The CDR3 has 15 amino acids. The J segment lost 2 bases and the V segment lost 3 bases, leaving 5 bases of the junction unmatched. Germline assignment: CDR1 SGHDT and CDR2 YYEEEE. The DNA for the CDR3 is TGTGCCAGCAGCTCGAGGACAGGGGCCAACTATGGCTACACCTTC. It specifies CASSSRTGANYGYTF. The entire variable domain, with the rest obtained from reference TRBV5-6 and TRBJ1-2, is as follows: DAGVTQSPTHLIKTRGQQVTLRCSPKSGHDTVSWYQQALGQGPQFIFQYYEEEERQRGNFPDRFSGHQFPNYSSELNVNALLLGDSALYLCASSSRTGANYGYTFGSGTRLTVV.

This clone occurred once. The same CDR3 is also encoded by other DNA sequences in this sample. The J gene is TRBJ2-7, the V gene TRBV5-1; 7 bases align to TRBD1. The CDR3 runs 14 residues. V gave up 1 base and J gave up 2 bases; unmatched junction bases: 3. Germline assignment: CDR1 SGHRS and CDR2 YFSETQ. The DNA for the CDR3 is TGCGCCAGCAGCTTGTCAGGGGGTCCCTACGAGCAGTACTTC. It is translated as CASSLSGGPYEQYF.

This sequence joins TRBV6-5 and TRBJ2-2; 7 nucleotides align to TRBD1. V lost 5 bases and J lost 4; bases outside the gene matches: 7. The CDR3 is 15 amino acids. CDR1 and CDR2 (germline): MNHEY, SVGAGI. This CDR3 reads CASSRTGVSTGELFF. CDR3 nucleotide sequence: TGTGCCAGCAGTAGAACAGGGGTGAGCACCGGGGAGCTGTTTTTT.

Only one count was recorded for this clone. This sequence joins TRBV6-5 and TRBJ1-5, with TRBD1 identical over 9 bases. This CDR3 comprises 15 residues. Germline V gives CDR1 MNHEY, CDR2 SVGAGI. V trimming: 7 bases; J trimming: 1 base; junction bases outside the gene matches: 5. In DNA form, the CDR3 reads TGTGCCAGCAACCGACAGGGGGACAGCAATCAGCCCCAGCATTTT. This translates into CASNRQGDSNQPQHF.

As to this clone: Different DNA sequences within this sample yield the same CDR3. The chain uses TRBV29-1 and TRBJ2-6, with 7 positions matching TRBD2. The length of the CDR3 is 14 residues. Germline CDR1 and CDR2: SQVTM and ANQGSEA. J was trimmed by 2 bases and V by 3 bases; bases with no gene match: 1. CDR3 amino acids: CSVEGGTGANVLTF. CDR3 nucleotides: TGCAGCGTTGAGGGGGGGACTGGGGCCAACGTCCTGACTTTC.

The V and J genes are TRBV7-2 and TRBJ1-6; TRBD1 matches 9 bases. The trim removed 4 bases at V and 6 bases at J, leaving 7 bases unmatched. The CDR3 loop spans 16 amino acids. In germline, CDR1 is SGHTA, CDR2 FQGNSA. The chain's CDR3 is CASSSPTGGRNSPLHF. In DNA, the CDR3 is TGTGCCAGCAGCTCCCCTACAGGGGGCCGTAATTCACCCCTCCACTTT.

The chain links TRBV7-2 to TRBJ1-6, with a tentative D call TRBD1 (6 bases). Germline CDR1 SGHTA, CDR2 FQGNSA. V shed 3 bases and J shed 7 bases, with 10 bases lying between them. There are 14 residues in the CDR3. CDR3 amino acids: CASSFSGANSPLHF. CDR3 DNA: TGTGCCAGCAGCTTTTCAGGGGCCAATTCACCCCTCCACTTT.

The chain uses TRBV29-1 and TRBJ2-3; TRBD2 matches at 14 bases. The CDR3 has 17 residues. Germline trimming cut 4 bases from V and 0 bases from J; bases unmatched to any gene: 6. The V gene's germline CDR1 is SQVTM and CDR2 ANQGSEA. CDR3 residues: CSVGTSGRTSSTDTQYF. CDR3 nucleotides: TGCAGCGTTGGGACTAGCGGGAGGACTTCTAGCACAGATACGCAGTATTTT.

The V gene is TRBV5-1, the J gene TRBJ2-5; D may be TRBD1 (5 bases). Germline CDR1 reads SGHRS; CDR2 reads YFSETQ. The CDR3 has 12 amino acids. Trimming shortened V by 4 bases and J by 7 bases, and 11 bases separated the two germline ends. CDR3 region: CASSDYQGTQYF. DNA of the CDR3: TGCGCCAGCAGCGATTATCAGGGGACCCAGTACTTC.

This chain joins TRBV5-1 and TRBJ2-5; a possible D gene is TRBD2 (5 bases). CDR1 and CDR2 from the germline V gene are SGHRS and YFSETQ. V was trimmed by 0 bases and J by 3 bases, leaving 9 bases between them. The CDR3 is 14 residues long. The chain's CDR3 is CASSLGGSEETQYF. The CDR3 bases are TGCGCCAGCAGCTTGGGAGGGAGTGAAGAGACCCAGTACTTC.

J is TRBJ1-2 and V is TRBV20-1; no definite D call. The CDR3 is made up of 12 amino acids. Trimming shortened V by 3 bases and J by 1 base, and 6 bases separated the two germline ends. CDR1 is DFQATT, CDR2 SNEGSKA, per germline (reference sequence). In DNA form, the CDR3 reads TGCAGTGCTAGTACTGTTAACTATGGCTACACCTTC. It yields the protein CSASTVNYGYTF.

A single count supports this clone. The chain has TRBV27 and TRBJ1-6; D gene uncertain. The CDR3 is made up of 16 amino acids. The germline V gene encodes CDR1 MNHEY and CDR2 SMNVEV (reference sequence). V dropped 5 bases and J dropped 9 bases, with 20 bases sitting between them. The CDR3 nucleotides are TGTGCCAGCAGTCTCCTCGGACTTTTGAGGCCTTCACCCCTCCACTTT. Amino acids: CASSLLGLLRPSPLHF.

The chain is built from TRBV5-5 and TRBJ1-6; TRBD1 agrees at 8 bases. Germline CDR1 and CDR2: SGHKS and YYEKEE (reference sequence). The CDR3 is 19 residues long. The V segment lost 4 bases and the J segment 0 bases; nucleotides outside the gene matches: 12. The CDR3 spells CASSPRTGRSGSYNSPLHF. DNA for the CDR3: TGTGCCAGCAGCCCACGGACAGGGAGGTCAGGCTCCTATAATTCACCCCTCCACTTT.

This chain uses TRBV19 with TRBJ2-5, with TRBD2 identical over 12 bases. The germline CDR1 and CDR2 sequences are LNHDA and SQIVND (reference sequence). Trimming cost V 6 bases and J 4 bases; bases outside gene matches: 9. The CDR3 has 16 residues. Here the CDR3 reads CASSETSGRVGETQYF. The CDR3 DNA reads TGTGCCAGTAGCGAGACTAGCGGGAGAGTGGGAGAGACCCAGTACTTC.

The chain uses TRBV5-1 and TRBJ2-1; D remains unclear. Germline V gene lookup returns CDR1 SGHRS and CDR2 YFSETQ. CDR3 length: 12 amino acids. Trimming stripped 3 bases from V and 9 bases from J, with 10 bases between. This CDR3 reads CASSSDGPEQFF. CDR3 in DNA: TGCGCCAGCAGCTCGGATGGGCCTGAGCAGTTCTTC.

V gene TRBV27 combines with J gene TRBJ2-4, with D perhaps matching TRBD1 (5 bases). V lost 6 bases and J 8 bases, leaving 14 bases between the germline ends. This CDR3 region has 13 residues. CDR1 MNHEY and CDR2 SMNVEV come from the germline V gene (reference sequence). The CDR3 protein is CASRGLDSDIQYF. In DNA, the CDR3 is TGTGCCAGCAGGGGGCTAGACTCAGACATTCAGTACTTC.

V is TRBV7-2 and J is TRBJ1-2; D is possibly TRBD1 (6 bases). The V and J ends lost 5 bases and 8 bases respectively, with 18 bases between them. The germline CDR1 and CDR2 sequences are SGHTA and FQGNSA. The CDR3 sequence is 14 residues long. The CDR3 nucleotides read TGTGCCAGCAGCACTAGGACAGCCGGGGAAGGCTACACCTTC. The encoded protein is CASSTRTAGEGYTF.

This sequence joins TRBV7-2 and TRBJ2-3; D gene uncertain. Germline lookup yields CDR1 SGHTA and CDR2 FQGNSA. The CDR3 loop spans 14 amino acids. V lost 2 bases to trimming and J lost 1 base, with 7 bases between them. CDR3 in amino acids: CASSLIPGTDTQYF. As DNA, the CDR3 is TGTGCCAGCAGCTTAATCCCGGGCACAGATACGCAGTATTTT.